These 28 T cell receptor beta chains share one sample of origin, sequenced in a study of OX40 agonist ivuxolimab in advanced cancers. Sequencing was performed with immunoSEQ multiplex PCR; in TCRdb, only in-frame clones are kept and a portion is missing. This table holds around 45,000 clones, approximately 89% found once. Material: CD4+ or CD8+ T cells sorted from blood, obtained in a trial of the OX40 agonist ivuxolimab. The source is an adult with an advanced solid tumor such as melanoma, head and neck, liver or kidney cancer.

The rearrangement links TRBV11-2 to TRBJ2-5; 10 nucleotides agree with TRBD1. The V gene end was trimmed by 2 bases and the J gene end by 5 bases; junction bases not matched to a gene: 5. The CDR3 has 15 amino acids. Germline CDR1 is SGHAT and CDR2 is FQNNGV. DNA for the CDR3: TGTGCCAGCAGCTTAAGGGGACAGGGGCAGGAGACCCAGTACTTC. This encodes CASSLRGQGQETQYF. The full variable domain, with the rest looked up from reference TRBV11-2 and TRBJ2-5, is EAGVAQSPRYKIIEKRQSVAFWCNPISGHATLYWYQQILGQGPKLLIQFQNNGVVDDSQLPKDRFSAERLKGVDSTLKIQPAKLEDSAVYLCASSLRGQGQETQYFGPGTRLLVL.

This chain uses TRBV10-3 with TRBJ2-3; D unclear. Germline V gives CDR1 ENHRY, CDR2 SYGVKD. CDR3 length equals 12 residues. The V end lost 7 bases, the J end lost 2 bases, and 7 bases lay between the germline ends. The DNA for the CDR3 is TGTGCCATCAAGGGATCCACAGATACGCAGTATTTT. Protein sequence: CAIKGSTDTQYF.

The gene calls are TRBV6-6 and TRBJ1-4; D perhaps matches TRBD1 (5 bases). Germline values: CDR1 MNHNY, CDR2 SVGAGI (reference sequence). V was cut by 6 bases and J by 7 bases, with 18 bases left in between. The CDR3 covers 15 residues. CDR3: CASRSRDGLVEKLFF. The CDR3 DNA reads as TGTGCCAGCAGAAGCCGGGACGGGTTAGTTGAAAAACTGTTTTTT.

This chain connects TRBV7-2 to TRBJ2-1; D may be TRBD1 or TRBD2 (6 bases each). The V and J ends lost 0 bases and 4 bases respectively, with 10 bases between them. The CDR3 has 15 amino acids. Germline-derived CDR1 and CDR2 are SGHTA and FQGNSA. CDR3 in DNA: TGTGCCAGCAGCTTAGCGCGGGACAATTACAATGAGCAGTTCTTC. Protein product: CASSLARDNYNEQFF.

The chain couples TRBV2 to TRBJ2-7, with a tentative D call TRBD2 (5 bases). Trimming removed 3 bases at V and 7 bases at J, with 13 bases between. The germline V gene has CDR1 SNHLY and CDR2 FYNNEI. The CDR3 runs to 13 residues. CDR3 DNA sequence: TGTGCCAGCAGTGACGGACTCTCGGAGGAGCAGTACGTC. The encoded protein is CASSDGLSEEQYV.

This sequence joins TRBV7-8 and TRBJ2-2; D is perhaps TRBD1 (6 bases). CDR3 length equals 16 residues. Per germline, CDR1 SGHVS and CDR2 FQNEAQ. V was clipped by 5 bases and J by 7 bases, with 20 bases between them. The CDR3 protein is CASSKDLTGWVGELFF. The CDR3 bases are TGTGCCAGCAGCAAAGACCTGACAGGTTGGGTCGGGGAGCTGTTTTTT. Complete variable domain (other parts from reference TRBV7-8 and TRBJ2-2): GAGVSQSPRYKVAKRGQDVALRCDPISGHVSLFWYQQALGQGPEFLTYFQNEAQLDKSGLPSDRFFAERPEGSVSTLKIQRTQQEDSAVYLCASSKDLTGWVGELFFGEGSRLTVL.

The chain carries TRBV28 and TRBJ2-7; D remains unclear. CDR1 MDHEN and CDR2 SYDVKM come from the germline V gene. V was cut by 4 bases and J by 1 base, with 2 bases left in between. This CDR3 spans 11 amino acids. Here the CDR3 reads CASSYSYEQYF. CDR3 nucleotide sequence: TGTGCCAGCAGTTATTCCTACGAGCAGTACTTC.

V usage is TRBV7-3 and J usage is TRBJ2-1, with TRBD2 identical over 9 bases. CDR1 SGHTA and CDR2 FQGTGA come from the germline V gene. V lost 0 bases, J lost 2 bases, and 2 bases stayed unmatched. The CDR3 runs 16 residues. CDR3 bases: TGTGCCAGCAGCTTAACTAGCGGGAGCGCCTACAATGAGCAGTTCTTC. This codes for CASSLTSGSAYNEQFF.

J is TRBJ2-7 and V is TRBV7-2; D not resolved. V gave up 4 bases and J gave up 1 base, with 11 bases separating them. Germline loops: CDR1 SGHTA, CDR2 FQGNSA. The CDR3 runs to 14 residues. The CDR3 nucleotides read TGTGCCAGCAGCTCAAGTGGGGAATCCTACGAGCAGTACTTC. Translated: CASSSSGESYEQYF.

This chain uses TRBV7-3 with TRBJ2-3, with 7 nucleotides matching TRBD2. The CDR3 length is 16 residues. Germline trimming cut 3 bases from V and 0 bases from J; bases unmatched to any gene: 6. Germline assignment: CDR1 SGHTA and CDR2 FQGTGA. The CDR3 loop reads CASSLGGSASTDTQYF. DNA for the CDR3: TGTGCCAGCAGCTTGGGCGGGAGTGCTAGCACAGATACGCAGTATTTT.

This rearrangement joins TRBV10-3 to TRBJ1-5; a weak D match, TRBD1 (6 bases). Between the trimmed V and J ends, which lost 4 bases and 0 bases, there was a span of 7 bases. CDR1 is ENHRY, CDR2 SYGVKD, per germline. The CDR3 consists of 14 residues. The CDR3 DNA reads TGTGCCATCAGTGGACAGGATAGCAATCAGCCCCAGCATTTT. Translation: CAISGQDSNQPQHF.

V and J are TRBV14 and TRBJ2-7; D is uncertain. The germline V and J ends were trimmed by 1 base and 3 bases, with 13 bases remaining between them. There are 15 residues in the CDR3. From germline, CDR1 is SGHDN and CDR2 FVKESK. For the CDR3, the DNA is TGTGCCAGCAGCCAAGTACTGGTATCCCGCTACGAGCAGTACTTC. Translating gives CASSQVLVSRYEQYF.

The CDR3 sequence is CASSGQPGFDSEQYF. Here the CDR3 DNA reads TGCGCCAGTTCGGGACAGCCGGGGTTTGATAGCGAGCAGTACTTC. V usage is TRBV4-3 and J usage is TRBJ2-7; 7 positions agree with TRBD1. Trimming removed 9 bases from V and 6 bases from J; junction bases left unmatched: 17. The CDR3 has 15 amino acids. Per the germline V gene, CDR1 is LGHNA and CDR2 is YSLEER.

This clone was seen a handful of times. The chain joins TRBV4-1 to TRBJ1-1; D remains unclear. This CDR3 spans 13 amino acids. Per germline, CDR1 MGHRA and CDR2 YSYEKL. The V and J ends lost 8 bases and 4 bases respectively, with 14 bases between them. The CDR3 DNA sequence: TGCGCCAGCCTGGAACGGGGTGGCACTGAAGCTTTCTTT. Translated, it gives CASLERGGTEAFF.

This clone was picked up one time. V gene TRBV7-9 combines with J gene TRBJ1-2, with unresolved D. The CDR3 extends over 12 amino acids. Trimming took off 6 bases at V and 6 bases at J, with 11 bases between the two ends. Germline CDR1 reads SEHNR; CDR2 reads FQNEAQ (reference sequence). The CDR3: CASSLVVDGYTF. In nucleotides, the CDR3 is TGTGCCAGCAGTCTCGTGGTAGATGGCTACACCTTC. The full variable domain, rest sourced from reference TRBV7-9 and TRBJ1-2, is DTGVSQNPRHKITKRGQNVTFRCDPISEHNRLYWYRQTLGQGPEFLTYFQNEAQLEKSRLLSDRFSAERPKGSFSTLEIQRTEQGDSAMYLCASSLVVDGYTFGSGTRLTVV.

The V call is TRBV28, the J call TRBJ1-2, with 8 bases matching TRBD1. Germline loops: CDR1 MDHEN, CDR2 SYDVKM. The CDR3 has 16 residues. The J segment lost 0 bases and the V segment lost 5 bases, leaving 8 bases of the junction unmatched. The CDR3: CASSPPDRASNYGYTF. CDR3 bases: TGTGCCAGCAGTCCCCCGGACAGGGCGTCTAACTATGGCTACACCTTC.

This rearrangement joins TRBV6-6 to TRBJ2-2; D gene unclear. This CDR3 comprises 11 residues. Trimming removed 11 bases at V and 8 bases at J, with 12 bases between. Germline CDR1 reads MNHNY; CDR2 reads SVGAGI (reference sequence). The CDR3 DNA is TGTGCCTGCCTGGGTAGGGGGGAGCTGTTTTTT. As protein: CACLGRGELFF.

The V call is TRBV5-5, the J call TRBJ1-4, with 9 bases that match TRBD1. This CDR3 spans 15 amino acids. Germline V gives CDR1 SGHKS, CDR2 YYEKEE (reference sequence). J was trimmed by 4 bases and V by 2 bases; bases with no gene match: 3. CDR3 loop: CASSFGQGNNEKLFF. The CDR3 region has the DNA TGTGCCAGCAGCTTCGGACAGGGGAATAATGAAAAACTGTTTTTT.

V gene TRBV9 combines with J gene TRBJ2-3; 11 bases map to TRBD2. CDR1 and CDR2 (germline): SGDLS, YYNGEE. Trimming took 4 bases from V and 3 from J; bases not matched to a gene: 16. CDR3 size: 19 residues. The CDR3: CASSPSDSGRVYGTDTQYF. The CDR3 nucleotides are TGTGCCAGCAGCCCTTCGGATAGCGGGAGGGTCTATGGGACAGATACGCAGTATTTT.

The chain couples TRBV7-9 to TRBJ2-1; no definite D call. CDR3 size: 12 residues. The ends were cut back, 4 bases at V and 8 bases at J, with 9 bases in the middle. From germline, CDR1 is SEHNR and CDR2 FQNEAQ (reference sequence). The CDR3 nucleotides read TGTGCCAGCAGCTCGGAGACGCATGAGCAGTTCTTC. Translating gives CASSSETHEQFF.

The chain couples TRBV19 to TRBJ1-1; 7 bases align to TRBD1. Losses at the gene ends were 2 bases for V and 1 base for J; bases not matched to a gene: 1. The CDR3 totals 14 residues. In germline, CDR1 is LNHDA, CDR2 SQIVND (reference sequence). CDR3 loop: CASSIRDRNTEAFF. The DNA for the CDR3 is TGTGCCAGTAGTATACGGGACAGGAACACTGAAGCTTTCTTT.

The genes are TRBV5-1 and TRBJ2-1; TRBD2 matches at 7 bases. CDR1 is SGHRS and CDR2 is YFSETQ in the germline V gene. V lost 0 bases to trimming and J lost 2 bases; unmatched junction nucleotides: 2. The CDR3 runs to 15 residues. CDR3 DNA sequence: TGCGCCAGCAGCTTGGTTGGGGGGGCCTACAATGAGCAGTTCTTC. Translated, it gives CASSLVGGAYNEQFF. Based on the CDR3 plus reference TRBV5-1 and TRBJ2-1, the full variable domain is KAGVTQTPRYLIKTRGQQVTLSCSPISGHRSVSWYQQTPGQGLQFLFEYFSETQRNKGNFPGRFSGRQFSNSRSEMNVSTLELGDSALYLCASSLVGGAYNEQFFGPGTRLTVL.

This chain connects TRBV11-2 to TRBJ1-2; D may be TRBD1 (5 bases). This CDR3 comprises 14 residues. V was pared by 1 base and J by 4 bases, with 10 bases between. The germline V gene has CDR1 SGHAT and CDR2 FQNNGV. The CDR3 DNA is TGTGCCAGCAGCTTAGTGCAGGGCGCCTATGGCTACACCTTC. Translating it yields CASSLVQGAYGYTF. Looking up the rest from reference TRBV11-2 and TRBJ1-2 gives the full variable domain: EAGVAQSPRYKIIEKRQSVAFWCNPISGHATLYWYQQILGQGPKLLIQFQNNGVVDDSQLPKDRFSAERLKGVDSTLKIQPAKLEDSAVYLCASSLVQGAYGYTFGSGTRLTVV.

V usage is TRBV4-1 and J usage is TRBJ2-3; unclear D gene. V was trimmed by 0 bases and J by 0 bases, leaving 10 bases between them. In germline, CDR1 is MGHRA, CDR2 YSYEKL. This CDR3 has 16 residues. The CDR3 nucleotides read TGCGCCAGCAGCCAAGATGGGCCCTTAAGCACAGATACGCAGTATTTT. Protein: CASSQDGPLSTDTQYF.

The chain recombines TRBV5-1 with TRBJ2-3; D remains ambiguous. The CDR3 length is 13 residues. CDR1 and CDR2 (germline): SGHRS, YFSETQ. The germline V and J ends were trimmed by 3 bases and 4 bases, with 9 bases remaining between them. The CDR3 bases are TGCGCCAGCAGCTCCCGTGGGCCAGATACGCAGTATTTT. Translated, it gives CASSSRGPDTQYF.

The CDR3: CASSPTTSGSDEQFF. CDR3 nucleotide sequence: TGTGCCAGCTCCCCCACGACTAGCGGGAGTGATGAGCAGTTCTTC. V and J are TRBV18 and TRBJ2-1; 12 positions match TRBD2. With 6 bases clipped from V and 8 bases from J, the junction kept 8 bases outside the gene matches. Germline CDR1 reads KGHSH; CDR2 reads LQKENI. The CDR3 covers 15 residues.

This CDR3 reads CASSGRGGTLLDEQFF. The CDR3 DNA reads as TGTGCCAGTAGTGGCCGGGGGGGGACCCTTCTGGATGAGCAGTTCTTC. The chain combines TRBV19 with TRBJ2-1; 8 nucleotides align to TRBD2. V lost 5 bases to trimming and J lost 8 bases; unmatched junction nucleotides: 14. Germline V gene data show CDR1 as LNHDA and CDR2 as SQIVND (reference sequence). CDR3 size: 16 residues.

In this sample, this clone turned up a few times. The chain is built from TRBV4-1 and TRBJ1-1; no clear D gene. This CDR3 has 17 residues. With 0 bases removed from V and 0 bases from J, the gap between germline ends came to 14 bases. CDR1 and CDR2 from the germline V gene are MGHRA and YSYEKL. The CDR3 reads CASSQDPPDGMNTEAFF. CDR3 nucleotide sequence: TGCGCCAGCAGCCAAGACCCGCCAGACGGGATGAACACTGAAGCTTTCTTT.